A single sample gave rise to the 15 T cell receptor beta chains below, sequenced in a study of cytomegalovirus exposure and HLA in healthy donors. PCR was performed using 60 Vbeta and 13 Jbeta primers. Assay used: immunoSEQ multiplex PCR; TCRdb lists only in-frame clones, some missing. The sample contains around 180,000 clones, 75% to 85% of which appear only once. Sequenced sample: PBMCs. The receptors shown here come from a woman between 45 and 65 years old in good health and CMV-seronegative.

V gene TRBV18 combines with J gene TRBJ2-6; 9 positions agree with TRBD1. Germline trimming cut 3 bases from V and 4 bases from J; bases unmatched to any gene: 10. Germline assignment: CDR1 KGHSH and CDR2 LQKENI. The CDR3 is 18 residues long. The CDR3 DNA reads TGTGCCAGCTCACCTGGGACAGGGCGTTCGGGCGGGGCCAACGTCCTGACTTTC. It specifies CASSPGTGRSGGANVLTF.

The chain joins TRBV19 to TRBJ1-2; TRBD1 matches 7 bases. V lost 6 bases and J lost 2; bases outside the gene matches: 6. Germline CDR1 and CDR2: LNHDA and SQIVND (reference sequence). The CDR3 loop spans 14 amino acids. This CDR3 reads CASRNRGENYGYTF. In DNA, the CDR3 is TGTGCCAGTAGGAACAGGGGAGAGAACTATGGCTACACCTTC.

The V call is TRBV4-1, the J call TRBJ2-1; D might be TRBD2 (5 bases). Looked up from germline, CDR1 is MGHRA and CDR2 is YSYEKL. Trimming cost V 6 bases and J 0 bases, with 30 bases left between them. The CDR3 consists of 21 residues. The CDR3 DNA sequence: TGCGCCAGCAGTCGGCAAGCGGCCAATCGGGCGACGGGAAGCTCCTACAATGAGCAGTTCTTC. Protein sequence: CASSRQAANRATGSSYNEQFF.

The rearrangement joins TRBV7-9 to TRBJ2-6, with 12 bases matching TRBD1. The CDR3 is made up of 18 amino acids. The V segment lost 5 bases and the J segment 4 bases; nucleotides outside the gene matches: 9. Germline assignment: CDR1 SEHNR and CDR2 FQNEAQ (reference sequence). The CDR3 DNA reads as TGTGCCAGCAGCCAATTTGGGACAGGGGGCTCAGGGGCCAACGTCCTGACTTTC. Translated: CASSQFGTGGSGANVLTF.

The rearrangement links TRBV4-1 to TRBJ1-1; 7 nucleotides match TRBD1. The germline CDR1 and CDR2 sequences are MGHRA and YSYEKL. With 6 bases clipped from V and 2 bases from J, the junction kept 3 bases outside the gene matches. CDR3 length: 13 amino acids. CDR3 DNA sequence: TGCGCCAGCAGGACAGGGTCAAACACTGAAGCTTTCTTT. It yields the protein CASRTGSNTEAFF.

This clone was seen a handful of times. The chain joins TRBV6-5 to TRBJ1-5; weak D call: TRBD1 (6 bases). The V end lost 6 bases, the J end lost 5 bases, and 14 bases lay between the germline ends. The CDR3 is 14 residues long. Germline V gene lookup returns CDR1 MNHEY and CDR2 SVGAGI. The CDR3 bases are TGTGCCAGCAGGAAAAAGCAGGGGCATCAGCCCCAGCATTTT. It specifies CASRKKQGHQPQHF.

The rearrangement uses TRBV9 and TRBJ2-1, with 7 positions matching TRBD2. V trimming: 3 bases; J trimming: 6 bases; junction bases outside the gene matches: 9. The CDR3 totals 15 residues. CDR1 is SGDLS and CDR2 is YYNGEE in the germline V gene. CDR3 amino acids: CASSGLGLGGNEQFF. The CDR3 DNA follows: TGTGCCAGCAGCGGGCTCGGACTAGGTGGCAATGAGCAGTTCTTC. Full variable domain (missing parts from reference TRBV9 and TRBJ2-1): DSGVTQTPKHLITATGQRVTLRCSPRSGDLSVYWYQQSLDQGLQFLIQYYNGEERAKGNILERFSAQQFPDLHSELNLSSLELGDSALYFCASSGLGLGGNEQFFGPGTRLTVL.

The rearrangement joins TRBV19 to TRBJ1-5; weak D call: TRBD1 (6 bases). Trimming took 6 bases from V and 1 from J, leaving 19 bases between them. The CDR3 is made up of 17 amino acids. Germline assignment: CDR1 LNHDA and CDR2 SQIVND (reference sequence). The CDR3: CASRTTGTPGSNQPQHF. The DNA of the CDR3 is TGTGCCAGTAGGACCACAGGGACCCCTGGGAGCAATCAGCCCCAGCATTTT.

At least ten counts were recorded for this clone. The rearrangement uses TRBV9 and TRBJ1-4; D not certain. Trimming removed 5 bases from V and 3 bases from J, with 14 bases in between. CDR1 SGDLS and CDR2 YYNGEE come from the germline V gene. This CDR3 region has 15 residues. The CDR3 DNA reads TGTGCCAGCAGTAACGGAGGCACCCCTAATGAAAAACTGTTTTTT. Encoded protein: CASSNGGTPNEKLFF.

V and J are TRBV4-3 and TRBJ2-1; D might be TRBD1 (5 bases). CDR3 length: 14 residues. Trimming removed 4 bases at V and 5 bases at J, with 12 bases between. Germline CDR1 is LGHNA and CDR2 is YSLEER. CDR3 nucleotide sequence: TGCGCCAGCAGCCTAGACAGTTCGAACAATGAGCAGTTCTTC. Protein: CASSLDSSNNEQFF.

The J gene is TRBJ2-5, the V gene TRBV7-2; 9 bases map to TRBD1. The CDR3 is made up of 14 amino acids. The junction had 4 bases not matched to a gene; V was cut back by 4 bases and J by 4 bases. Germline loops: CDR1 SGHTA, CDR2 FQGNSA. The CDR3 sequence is CASSWGQGTETQYF. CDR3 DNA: TGTGCCAGCAGCTGGGGACAGGGAACAGAGACCCAGTACTTC.

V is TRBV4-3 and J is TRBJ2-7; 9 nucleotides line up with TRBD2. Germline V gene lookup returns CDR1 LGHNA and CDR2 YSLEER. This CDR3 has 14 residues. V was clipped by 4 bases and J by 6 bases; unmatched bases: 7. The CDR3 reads CASSPRGGRGEQYF. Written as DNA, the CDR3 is TGCGCCAGCAGCCCGCGGGGGGGCCGGGGCGAGCAGTACTTC.

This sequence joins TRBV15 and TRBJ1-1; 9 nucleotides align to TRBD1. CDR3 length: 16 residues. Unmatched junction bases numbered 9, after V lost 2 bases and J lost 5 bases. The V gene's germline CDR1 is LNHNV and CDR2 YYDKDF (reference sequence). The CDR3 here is CATSRPTGTGRTEAFF. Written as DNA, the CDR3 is TGTGCCACCAGCAGACCTACCGGGACAGGGAGAACTGAAGCTTTCTTT.

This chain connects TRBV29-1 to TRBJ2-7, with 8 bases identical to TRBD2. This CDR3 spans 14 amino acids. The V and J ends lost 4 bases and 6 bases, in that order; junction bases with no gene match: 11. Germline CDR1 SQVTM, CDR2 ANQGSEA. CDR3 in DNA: TGCAGCGTTGGCCGCCTAGCGGGTAAGGGCGAGCAGTACTTC. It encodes CSVGRLAGKGEQYF.

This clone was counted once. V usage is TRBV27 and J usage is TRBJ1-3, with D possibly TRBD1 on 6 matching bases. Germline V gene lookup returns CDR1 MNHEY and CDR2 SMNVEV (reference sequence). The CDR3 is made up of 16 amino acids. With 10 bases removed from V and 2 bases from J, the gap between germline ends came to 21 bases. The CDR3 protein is CANFPQVRQAGNTIYF. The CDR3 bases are TGTGCCAACTTCCCTCAAGTCAGACAGGCTGGAAACACCATATATTTT.